Following are 14 T cell receptor beta chains from one sample sequenced in a study of cytomegalovirus exposure and HLA in healthy donors. With 60 Vbeta and 13 Jbeta primers, the PCR was carried out. Libraries were prepared by immunoSEQ multiplex PCR; TCRdb keeps only in-frame clonotypes and omits some of them. The sample contains roughly 170,000 clones, 70% to 85% of which appear only once. The sample consisted of PBMCs. Receptors were obtained from a woman aged 25 to 45 in good health and CMV-seropositive.

The CDR3 nucleotides read TGTGCCACCAGCAGAGACGTAGGGGCCCGACTTGGCTACACCTTC. Amino acid sequence: CATSRDVGARLGYTF. J is TRBJ1-2 and V is TRBV15; possibly TRBD1 for D (5 bases). V lost 0 bases and J 7 bases, leaving 15 bases between the germline ends. Per the germline V gene, CDR1 is LNHNV and CDR2 is YYDKDF (reference sequence). The CDR3 sequence is 15 residues long.

J is TRBJ2-5 and V is TRBV6-1; tentative D call: TRBD2 (6 bases). Germline CDR1 MNHNS, CDR2 SASEGT. The CDR3 covers 16 residues. V lost 3 bases to trimming and J lost 1 base, with 15 bases between them. CDR3 in amino acids: CASSDEGEATQETQYF. The CDR3 DNA is TGTGCCAGCAGTGATGAAGGGGAGGCCACCCAAGAGACCCAGTACTTC.

The rearrangement joins TRBV7-6 to TRBJ1-6, with 8 bases aligning to TRBD1. Per the germline V gene, CDR1 is SGHVS and CDR2 is FNYEAQ. V shed 5 bases and J 5 bases; nucleotides not matched to a gene: 5. The CDR3 sequence is 15 residues long. CDR3 region: CASSRGTGNNSPLHF. DNA for the CDR3: TGTGCCAGCAGCCGCGGGACAGGCAATAATTCACCCCTCCACTTT.

The V and J genes are TRBV19 and TRBJ2-7; D might be TRBD2 (5 bases). CDR1 and CDR2 from the germline V gene are LNHDA and SQIVND (reference sequence). This CDR3 is built from 13 residues. Between the trimmed V and J ends, which lost 5 bases and 0 bases, there was a span of 8 bases. CDR3 region: CASSYGISYEQYF. The CDR3, as DNA: TGTGCCAGTAGTTACGGGATCTCCTACGAGCAGTACTTC.

The J gene is TRBJ1-2, the V gene TRBV6-5; the D gene is possibly TRBD1 (6 bases). The CDR3 runs to 12 residues. V lost 8 bases and J lost 8, with 15 bases in between. Germline CDR1 MNHEY, CDR2 SVGAGI. CDR3 sequence (DNA): TGTGCCAGCGGAACAGGGTTCTGGGGCTACACCTTC. This codes for CASGTGFWGYTF.

The V call is TRBV18, the J call TRBJ1-1; TRBD1 aligns across 7 bases. Germline loops: CDR1 KGHSH, CDR2 LQKENI. This CDR3 has 13 amino acids. V shed 6 bases, J shed 5 bases, and the junction held 6 bases outside the gene matches. The CDR3 nucleotides are TGTGCCAGCTCGGGACAGACTAGGACTGAAGCTTTCTTT. This translates into CASSGQTRTEAFF.

This clone was found a few times. This specimen includes other DNA sequences encoding the same CDR3. V usage is TRBV27 and J usage is TRBJ2-5, with 7 bases matching TRBD1. The CDR3 extends over 14 amino acids. V shed 3 bases, J shed 4 bases, and the junction held 5 bases outside the gene matches. Germline-derived CDR1 and CDR2 are MNHEY and SMNVEV (reference sequence). CDR3 coding DNA: TGTGCCAGCAGTTTGAGTAGGGGGCGAGAGACCCAGTACTTC. Protein product: CASSLSRGRETQYF.

The chain employs TRBV7-9 and TRBJ1-1, with TRBD1 identical over 9 bases. Germline CDR1 is SEHNR and CDR2 is FQNEAQ (reference sequence). The CDR3 has 15 amino acids. Losses at the gene ends were 2 bases for V and 2 bases for J; bases not matched to a gene: 3. This CDR3 is CASSLWDRDNTEAFF. The CDR3 DNA is TGTGCCAGCAGCTTATGGGACAGGGATAACACTGAAGCTTTCTTT.

This chain connects TRBV11-2 to TRBJ1-1, with D possibly being TRBD1 (6 bases). The CDR3 consists of 16 residues. CDR1 and CDR2 from the germline V gene are SGHAT and FQNNGV. The V end lost 0 bases, the J end lost 3 bases, and 14 bases lay between the germline ends. This CDR3 reads CASSLDSGHSDTEAFF. In DNA, the CDR3 is TGTGCCAGCAGCTTAGACTCGGGACACAGCGACACTGAAGCTTTCTTT.

The chain has TRBV9 and TRBJ2-7, with TRBD1 identical over 7 bases. The CDR3 runs 15 residues. In germline, CDR1 is SGDLS, CDR2 YYNGEE. V trimming: 3 bases; J trimming: 3 bases; junction bases outside the gene matches: 9. The CDR3 DNA follows: TGTGCCAGCAGCGCAGATGGGGACAGTCTCTACGAGCAGTACTTC. The encoded protein is CASSADGDSLYEQYF.

The chain couples TRBV29-1 to TRBJ2-5, with TRBD1 matching 12 bases. The germline CDR1 and CDR2 sequences are SQVTM and ANQGSEA. The CDR3 is made up of 15 amino acids. V was pared by 3 bases and J by 5 bases, with 7 bases of the junction left unmatched. CDR3 in DNA: TGCAGCGTTGAGGCCGGGACAGGGGGCGACGAGACCCAGTACTTC. It codes for CSVEAGTGGDETQYF.

This clone was counted only a few times. This chain uses TRBV30 with TRBJ1-5; D may be TRBD1 (5 bases). Trimming shortened V by 0 bases and J by 6 bases, and 12 bases separated the two germline ends. The V gene's germline CDR1 is GTSNPN and CDR2 SVGIG (reference sequence). CDR3 length: 14 residues. The CDR3 DNA reads TGTGCCTGGAGTGTAAGCAGGGTGGGTCAGCCCCAGCATTTT. Translated, it gives CAWSVSRVGQPQHF.

A few counts support this clone. V and J are TRBV5-6 and TRBJ1-5; D gene ambiguous. This CDR3 region has 15 residues. Between the trimmed V and J ends, which lost 0 bases and 0 bases, there was a span of 7 bases. Germline V lookup: CDR1 SGHDT, CDR2 YYEEEE. CDR3 loop: CASSLGLNSNQPQHF. Written as DNA, the CDR3 is TGTGCCAGCAGCTTGGGACTGAATAGCAATCAGCCCCAGCATTTT.

The chain carries TRBV28 and TRBJ1-3; weak D call: TRBD1 (5 bases). CDR1 is MDHEN and CDR2 is SYDVKM in the germline V gene. This CDR3 region has 11 residues. Trimming removed 5 bases at V and 8 bases at J, with 7 bases between. The CDR3 loop is CASSPGYTIYF. Here the CDR3 DNA reads TGTGCCAGCAGTCCAGGGTACACCATATATTTT.